This TCR beta chain was observed in a study of molecular identifiers for immune sequencing clone quantification. Previously reported methods and listed TCR primers produced the bulk TCR libraries. TCRdb reprocessed the PCR reads with MiXCR, giving one entry per CDR3 protein. The data contain 550,000 to 750,000 distinct CDR3 sequences, about 20% of them seen just once; the ten biggest clones take up roughly 0.83%. The CDR3 runs to 17 residues. Germline CDR1 is LGHNA and CDR2 is YSLEER. V dropped 0 bases and J dropped 4; count of bases not matched to a gene: 6. A few counts support this clonotype. This receptor was taken from a human donor in good health. Some libraries in this study had Jurkat cell RNA spiked in. The sequencing sample was made of naive CD8+ T cells from blood, with Jurkat cell RNA spiked in. Subset specified: FACS-sorted CD8+CD4-CCR7+CD45RA+ naive T cells. The genes are TRBV4-3 and TRBJ2-1, with 10 positions matching TRBD1. CDR3 loop: CASSQDGGTGAYNEQFF. For the CDR3, the DNA is TGCGCCAGCAGCCAAGATGGGGGGACAGGGGCGTACAATGAGCAGTTCTTC.